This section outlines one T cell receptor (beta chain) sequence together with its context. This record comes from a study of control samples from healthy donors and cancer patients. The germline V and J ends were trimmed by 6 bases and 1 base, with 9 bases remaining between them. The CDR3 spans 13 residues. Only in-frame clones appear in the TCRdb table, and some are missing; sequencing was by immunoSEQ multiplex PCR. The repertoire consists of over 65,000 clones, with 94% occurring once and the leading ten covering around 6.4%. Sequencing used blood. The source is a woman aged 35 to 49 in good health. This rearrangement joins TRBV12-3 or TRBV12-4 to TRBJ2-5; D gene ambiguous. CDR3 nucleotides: TGTGCCAGCAGCCCACTCCCCCAAGAGACCCAGTACTTC. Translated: CASSPLPQETQYF.